These 17 T cell receptor beta chains were sequenced from one sample in a study of neurological immune-mediated disorders. Using its own MiXCR run on the 5' RACE reads, TCRdb lists one record per CDR3 protein. The sample records some 66,000 distinct CDR3 sequences, 3.4% being singletons. Sequencing was performed on PBMCs. All receptors come from a man between 35 and 55 years old with multiple sclerosis.

This clonotype was seen ten or more times. The rearrangement links TRBV4-1 to TRBJ2-3, with D tentatively TRBD2 (6 bases). Trimming took off 1 base at V and 5 bases at J, with 7 bases between the two ends. The CDR3 contains 13 residues. In germline, CDR1 is MGHRA, CDR2 YSYEKL. CDR3 loop: CASSQGREDTQYF. The CDR3 bases are TGCGCCAGCAGCCAAGGGAGGGAAGATACGCAGTATTTT.

In this sample, this clonotype turned up many times. The J gene is TRBJ1-2, the V gene TRBV7-9; D remains unclear. V gave up 1 base and J gave up 3 bases, with 12 bases separating them. Germline V CDR1 and CDR2: SEHNR, FQNEAQ (reference sequence). The CDR3 is 15 amino acids. Here the CDR3 DNA reads TGTGCCAGCAGCTTAGTCTACGAGGCGGACTATGGCTACACCTTC. Residues: CASSLVYEADYGYTF.

This clonotype has a count of ten or more. The genes are TRBV6-5 and TRBJ2-1; D is uncertain. V was trimmed by 0 bases and J by 4 bases, leaving 4 bases between them. This CDR3 has 13 amino acids. CDR1 and CDR2 from the germline V gene are MNHEY and SVGAGI. CDR3 loop: CASSYSRYNEQFF. CDR3 DNA sequence: TGTGCCAGCAGTTACTCGAGATACAATGAGCAGTTCTTC.

This clonotype occurred many times. CDR3 protein: CASTAFTGTNSYTF. DNA of the CDR3: TGTGCCAGCACCGCATTCACCGGGACTAATAGCTACACCTTC. This rearrangement joins TRBV5-8 to TRBJ1-2; D may be TRBD1 (5 bases). Trimming removed 6 bases from V and 9 bases from J, with 21 bases in between. The CDR3 has 14 amino acids. From germline, CDR1 is SGHTS and CDR2 YDEGEE.

This clonotype was found many times. The chain recombines TRBV11-2 with TRBJ1-2, with TRBD1 identical over 8 bases. CDR1 and CDR2 from the germline V gene are SGHAT and FQNNGV. This CDR3 is built from 15 residues. V was clipped by 4 bases and J by 6 bases; unmatched bases: 10. The CDR3 protein is CASSSLSKTGDGYTF. CDR3 in DNA: TGTGCCAGCAGCTCCCTATCAAAGACAGGGGATGGCTACACCTTC.

This clonotype was seen ten or more times. The chain uses TRBV7-2 and TRBJ2-3; 12 bases align to TRBD1. CDR3 length equals 18 residues. V lost 0 bases, J lost 7 bases, and 11 bases stayed unmatched. Germline V CDR1 and CDR2: SGHTA, FQGNSA. The chain's CDR3 is CASSLARVGQGALNTQYF. The CDR3 DNA reads as TGTGCCAGCAGCTTAGCGCGAGTGGGACAGGGGGCATTAAATACGCAGTATTTT.

This clonotype was found many times. The V call is TRBV4-1, the J call TRBJ1-1, with D perhaps TRBD1 (6 bases). Germline CDR1 and CDR2: MGHRA and YSYEKL. V was pared by 0 bases and J by 1 base, with 12 bases between. The CDR3 is 16 amino acids. CDR3 sequence reads: CASSQDEGHRNTEAFF. CDR3 DNA sequence: TGCGCCAGCAGCCAAGATGAGGGACACCGGAACACTGAAGCTTTCTTT.

This clonotype was observed at least ten times. This CDR3 is CASSLYRETYNEQFF. The CDR3 region has the DNA TGCGCCAGCAGCTTGTACAGGGAAACCTACAATGAGCAGTTCTTC. The gene calls are TRBV5-1 and TRBJ2-1; possibly TRBD1 for D (6 bases). Trimming took 1 base from V and 2 from J, leaving 10 bases between them. CDR3 size: 15 residues. The germline V gene has CDR1 SGHRS and CDR2 YFSETQ. Full variable domain (remainder filled in from reference TRBV5-1 and TRBJ2-1): KAGVTQTPRYLIKTRGQQVTLSCSPISGHRSVSWYQQTPGQGLQFLFEYFSETQRNKGNFPGRFSGRQFSNSRSEMNVSTLELGDSALYLCASSLYRETYNEQFFGPGTRLTVL.

This clonotype was detected ten times or more. The V call is TRBV20-1, the J call TRBJ1-2; D is undetermined. CDR1 and CDR2 (germline): DFQATT, SNEGSKA (reference sequence). The CDR3 has 14 amino acids. Between the trimmed V and J ends, which lost 1 base and 3 bases, there was a span of 12 bases. The CDR3 DNA reads as TGCAGTGCTAGAGTTCCAGGCCTGGACTATGGCTACACCTTC. It is translated as CSARVPGLDYGYTF.

The sample holds many counts of this clonotype. This chain links TRBV9 with TRBJ1-3; no reliable D call. Germline assignment: CDR1 SGDLS and CDR2 YYNGEE. Trimming took off 0 bases at V and 4 bases at J, with 8 bases between the two ends. The CDR3 spans 14 residues. The CDR3 is CASSVAGKGNTIYF. As DNA, the CDR3 is TGTGCCAGCAGCGTAGCGGGGAAGGGAAACACCATATATTTT.

This clonotype was observed many times. V and J are TRBV20-1 and TRBJ2-3, with 10 bases identical to TRBD2. V trimming: 3 bases; J trimming: 0 bases; junction bases outside the gene matches: 6. CDR1 is DFQATT and CDR2 is SNEGSKA in the germline V gene (reference sequence). CDR3 length: 16 amino acids. This chain's CDR3 is CSARRTSGISTDTQYF. The CDR3 DNA reads TGCAGTGCTAGGCGTACTAGCGGGATAAGCACAGATACGCAGTATTTT.

This clonotype was counted many times. V gene TRBV20-1 combines with J gene TRBJ2-1; D assignment may be TRBD1 or TRBD2 (5 bases each). CDR3 length: 12 amino acids. CDR1 and CDR2 from the germline V gene are DFQATT and SNEGSKA (reference sequence). Deletions cut 2 bases from V and 8 bases from J, with 10 bases between. This CDR3 reads CSARRQGDEQFF. The CDR3 nucleotides read TGCAGTGCTAGACGTCAGGGAGATGAGCAGTTCTTC.

This clonotype appeared many times. The rearrangement joins TRBV20-1 to TRBJ2-5; no definite D call. Trimming pared 1 base from V and 2 bases from J, leaving 8 bases between. CDR1 DFQATT and CDR2 SNEGSKA come from the germline V gene (reference sequence). The CDR3 length is 13 residues. This CDR3 is CSARVHEQETQYF. CDR3 bases: TGCAGTGCTAGAGTCCATGAGCAAGAGACCCAGTACTTC.

This clonotype has at least ten counts. The chain employs TRBV29-1 and TRBJ2-5; D assignment may be TRBD1 or TRBD2 (5 bases each). The V end lost 3 bases, the J end lost 2 bases, and 7 bases lay between the germline ends. The CDR3 length is 12 residues. Germline loops: CDR1 SQVTM, CDR2 ANQGSEA. The CDR3 spells CSVDWGQETQYF. The CDR3 nucleotides are TGCAGCGTTGACTGGGGGCAAGAGACCCAGTACTTC.

Many counts were recorded for this clonotype. The chain carries TRBV6-1 and TRBJ1-2; D gene ambiguous. The CDR3 length is 15 residues. V lost 0 bases and J lost 4, with 12 bases in between. CDR1 and CDR2 from the germline V gene are MNHNS and SASEGT. In nucleotides, the CDR3 is TGTGCCAGCAGTGAAGCTTGGTACAGCTCCTATGGCTACACCTTC. Translated, it gives CASSEAWYSSYGYTF.

In this sample, this clonotype turned up a few times. The rearrangement links TRBV7-9 to TRBJ2-6; D not resolved. V lost 4 bases and J lost 0, with 10 bases in between. Germline CDR1 SEHNR, CDR2 FQNEAQ (reference sequence). The CDR3 loop spans 16 amino acids. CDR3 nucleotides: TGTGCCAGCAGCTCCGGTAGGGACTCTGGGGCCAACGTCCTGACTTTC. Translated, it gives CASSSGRDSGANVLTF.

This clonotype was recorded at least ten times. V and J are TRBV24-1 and TRBJ2-3; 11 bases agree with TRBD1. Per germline, CDR1 KGHDR and CDR2 SFDVKD. CDR3 size: 15 residues. J was trimmed by 4 bases and V by 3 bases; bases with no gene match: 2. This chain's CDR3 is CATSDGQGASDTQYF. DNA for the CDR3: TGTGCCACCAGTGATGGACAGGGGGCATCAGATACGCAGTATTTT.